These 3 T cell receptor beta chains originate from one sample sequenced in a study of CD8 T cells in Susac syndrome. An input of about 0.45 to 1 ug of RNA was subjected to reverse transcription using random hexamers. TCRdb re-derived calls from the immunoSEQ multiplex PCR reads in MiXCR, one entry per CDR3 protein. Of 120,000 to 150,000 distinct CDR3 sequences in the sample, approximately 94% were seen once. The sequenced material came from CD4+ T cells from PBMCs. The receptors come from a human donor with Susac syndrome.

V gene TRBV5-6 combines with J gene TRBJ1-2, with D possibly being TRBD1 (5 bases). The CDR3 extends over 15 amino acids. V gave up 6 bases and J gave up 5 bases, with 20 bases separating them. Germline V CDR1 and CDR2: SGHDT, YYEEEE. CDR3 residues: CASNLWAGPRYGYTF. The CDR3 DNA is TGTGCCAGCAACCTGTGGGCAGGGCCGAGGTATGGCTACACCTTC.

This chain links TRBV5-1 with TRBJ2-6; 14 positions agree with TRBD2. The length of the CDR3 is 17 residues. CDR1 is SGHRS, CDR2 YFSETQ, per germline. Trimming at V came to 5 bases and at J to 3 bases, leaving 4 bases not matched to a gene. The CDR3 protein is CASRSGTSGSGANVLTF. CDR3 DNA sequence: TGCGCCAGCAGATCCGGGACTAGCGGGAGTGGGGCCAACGTCCTGACTTTC.

The genes are TRBV7-7 and TRBJ2-5; 14 bases agree with TRBD2. The junction had 4 bases not matched to a gene; V was cut back by 5 bases and J by 2 bases. Germline V gene lookup returns CDR1 SSHAT and CDR2 FNYEAQ (reference sequence). The length of the CDR3 is 16 residues. The CDR3 DNA is TGTGCCAGCAGCCAGGGACTAGCGGGAGTGCAAGAGACCCAGTACTTC. Its protein product is CASSQGLAGVQETQYF.